The clone carrying this T cell receptor (beta chain) was picked up a small number of times. Its antigen is still unknown. 60 Vbeta and 13 Jbeta primers were used in PCR. Original methodology: Tens of millions of unique TCR beta chains, roughly 11 million of them shared, were counted by a later analysis. Some clones are missing from TCRdb's copy, which holds only in-frame ones; the method was immunoSEQ multiplex PCR. V and J calls and clone size follow that table, whereas D and trimming were derived from the DNA. The sample lists some 180,000 clones, 70% to 80% occurring once. The CDR3 spans 15 residues. V lost 2 bases and J lost 3, with 10 bases in between. The V gene's germline CDR1 is SGHVS and CDR2 FNYEAQ. The data are from a study of cytomegalovirus exposure and HLA in healthy donors. Study details: Approximately 180 million T cells yielded 110 million or so unique TCR beta sequences in earlier analysis.

Study results and limitations: In a later analysis, CMV-associated beta chains were mostly HLA-associated, it appeared.

This receptor was taken from a man aged 18 to 29 in good health and CMV-seronegative. Sequenced: PBMCs. The chain has TRBV7-6 and TRBJ1-4; maybe TRBD1 (6 bases). CDR3 region: CASSLRGRANEKLFF. For the CDR3, the DNA is TGTGCCAGCAGCTTAAGGGGGAGGGCTAATGAAAAACTGTTTTTT.